This T cell receptor (beta chain) was sequenced in a study of T cells in narcolepsy. Study details: Enrolled donors included narcolepsy type 1 or type 2 patients and healthy controls. Notes on the study in general: HCRT-specific and TRIB2-specific autoreactive clonotypes appeared among same-patient CSF and blood CD4+ clonotypes. Blood of same and different patients, but not healthy controls, reportedly held recurring autoreactive clonotypes.

Method: immunoSEQ multiplex PCR; TCRdb's copy keeps in-frame clones and lacks some. Of tens of thousands of clones in the sample, around 80% were seen once. This CDR3 spans 15 amino acids. CDR1 is SGHDN, CDR2 FVKESK, per germline. The V and J ends lost 2 bases and 1 base respectively, with 10 bases between them. Remarks on this clone: The antigen is unknown.

The chain combines TRBV14 with TRBJ2-3, with D tentatively TRBD1 (6 bases). Specimen: memory (CD45RA-) CD4+ T cells from blood. The TCR originated in a human donor in good health. This CDR3 reads CASSQSRTGTDTQYF. Written as DNA, the CDR3 is TGTGCCAGCAGCCAATCCCGGACAGGCACAGATACGCAGTATTTT.